The present entry profiles one T cell receptor (beta chain) with its context. This record belongs to a study of blood T cell repertoires in COVID-19. Some clones are missing from TCRdb's copy, which holds only in-frame ones; the method was immunoSEQ multiplex PCR. Altogether 150,000 or so clones are present, more than 85% being singletons, with the ten largest covering roughly 0.95%. The clonotype originates from a man aged 18 to 29 with acute or convalescent COVID-19. What was sequenced was peripheral blood.

CDR3: CAWRRTYGYTF. The CDR3 nucleotides read TGTGCCTGGAGAAGGACTTATGGCTACACCTTC. The chain combines TRBV30 with TRBJ1-2; unclear D gene. The CDR3 is 11 residues long. The germline CDR1 and CDR2 sequences are GTSNPN and SVGIG (reference sequence). Trimming cost V 3 bases and J 5 bases, with 7 bases left between them.